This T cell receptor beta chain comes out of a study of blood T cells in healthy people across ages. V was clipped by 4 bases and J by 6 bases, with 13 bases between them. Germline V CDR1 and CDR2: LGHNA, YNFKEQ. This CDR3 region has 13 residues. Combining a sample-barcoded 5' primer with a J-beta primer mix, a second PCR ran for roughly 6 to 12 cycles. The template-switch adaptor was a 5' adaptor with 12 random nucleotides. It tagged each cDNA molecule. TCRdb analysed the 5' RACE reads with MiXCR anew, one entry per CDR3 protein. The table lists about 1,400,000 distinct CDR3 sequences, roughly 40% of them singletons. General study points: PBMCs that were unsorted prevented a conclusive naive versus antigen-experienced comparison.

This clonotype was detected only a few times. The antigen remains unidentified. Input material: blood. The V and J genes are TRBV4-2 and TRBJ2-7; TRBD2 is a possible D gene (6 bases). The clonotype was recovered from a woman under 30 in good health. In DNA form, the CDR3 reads TGTGCCAGCAGCCTCGGGGGTCCTGGCGAGCAGTACTTC. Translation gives CASSLGGPGEQYF.